Sequencing of this TCR beta chain was carried out in a study of T-cell memory formation after mild COVID-19. Regarding the study as a whole: Prior to infection, memory already included some responding clones, suggesting cross-reactive memory joined. CD4+ clones that contracted lay mainly in CM and EM; CD8+ ones lay in EMRA. Later expanders leaned CD4+, whereas day 15 to 85 contracting clones were balanced CD4/CD8.

TCR alpha and TCR beta cDNA libraries carrying sample barcodes and UMIs came from 5'RACE with constant-segment primers. TCRdb reanalysed the 5' RACE reads using MiXCR and keeps one entry per CDR3 protein. Among roughly 100,000 distinct CDR3 sequences listed, around 12% were seen once. Concerning this clonotype: As yet, its antigen is unknown.

The TCR originated in an adult woman who had mild COVID-19 (a few samples of this study predate the infection). Cell type and time point are not known. Specimen: PBMCs or a T cell subset sorted from them (not recorded which).

The CDR3 bases are TGTGCCAGCAGTTTCACCGGGGGACTTTCTGGCAATGAGCAGTTCTTC. This encodes CASSFTGGLSGNEQFF. The rearrangement uses TRBV6-5 and TRBJ2-1; D possibly corresponds to TRBD2 (6 bases). Germline lookup yields CDR1 MNHEY and CDR2 SVGAGI. V was trimmed by 4 bases and J by 6 bases, leaving 19 bases between them. This CDR3 is built from 16 residues.